This TCR beta chain was retrieved from a study of neurological immune-mediated disorders. CDR3 length: 14 amino acids. V was shortened by 7 bases and J by 5 bases, with 17 bases between the two germline ends. From germline, CDR1 is SGHAT and CDR2 FQDESV (reference sequence). TCRdb used MiXCR to reprocess the 5' RACE reads, holding one entry per CDR3 protein. The repertoire holds tens of thousands of distinct CDR3 sequences, with 3.5% to 4.5% as singletons. This clonotype was counted many times. Its antigen is undetermined. The study, taken as a whole, reports: Patients with HTLV-1-associated myelopathy had the highest level of TCR clonal expansion, whereas patients with multiple sclerosis had the lowest level, falling beneath the level found in healthy controls.

Sequencing was carried out using PBMCs. The chain links TRBV11-1 to TRBJ1-2; D gene unclear. This TCR derives from a woman aged 45-59 years with multiple sclerosis. DNA for the CDR3: TGTGCCAGCACTCCTAGTGCGGACGGGTATGGCTACACCTTC. Amino acid sequence: CASTPSADGYGYTF.